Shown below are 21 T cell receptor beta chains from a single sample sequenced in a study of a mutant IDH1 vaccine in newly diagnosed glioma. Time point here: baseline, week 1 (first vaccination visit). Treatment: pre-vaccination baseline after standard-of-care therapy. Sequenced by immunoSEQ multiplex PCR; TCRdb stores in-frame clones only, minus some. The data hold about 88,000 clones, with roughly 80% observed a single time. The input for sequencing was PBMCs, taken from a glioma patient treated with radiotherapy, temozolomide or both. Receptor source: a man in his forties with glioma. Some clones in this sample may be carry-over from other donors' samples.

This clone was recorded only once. CDR3 nucleotide sequence: TGCAGCGTTGAAGATAAAGGACTGGGTCATAAAGCTTTCTTT. This encodes CSVEDKGLGHKAFF. This chain links TRBV29-1 with TRBJ1-1, with D hard to call. V lost 0 bases, J lost 9 bases, and 17 bases lay in between. This CDR3 comprises 14 residues. CDR1 is SQVTM, CDR2 ANQGSEA, per germline. Drawing the rest from reference TRBV29-1 and TRBJ1-1, the complete variable domain is SAVISQKPSRDICQRGTSLTIQCQVDSQVTMMFWYRQQPGQSLTLIATANQGSEATYESGFVIDKFPISRPNLTFSTLTVSNMSPEDSSIYLCSVEDKGLGHKAFFGQGTRLTVV.

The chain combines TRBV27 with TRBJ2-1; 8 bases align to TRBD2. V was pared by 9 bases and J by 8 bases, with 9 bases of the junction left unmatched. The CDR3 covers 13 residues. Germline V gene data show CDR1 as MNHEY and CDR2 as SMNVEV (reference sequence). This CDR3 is CASWPSGGHEQFF. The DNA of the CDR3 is TGTGCCAGTTGGCCTTCGGGGGGGCATGAGCAGTTCTTC.

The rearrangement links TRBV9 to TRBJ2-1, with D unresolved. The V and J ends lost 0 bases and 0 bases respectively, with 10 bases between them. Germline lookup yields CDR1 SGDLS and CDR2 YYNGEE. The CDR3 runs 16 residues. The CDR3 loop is CASSVGSLSSYNEQFF. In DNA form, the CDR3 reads TGTGCCAGCAGCGTAGGTTCTCTCAGCTCCTACAATGAGCAGTTCTTC.

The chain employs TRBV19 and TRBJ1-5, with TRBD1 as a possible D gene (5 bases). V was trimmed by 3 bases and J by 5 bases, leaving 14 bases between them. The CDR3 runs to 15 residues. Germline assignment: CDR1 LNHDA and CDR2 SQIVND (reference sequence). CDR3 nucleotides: TGTGCCAGTAGTATGCAGGGAGCCACGGATCAGCCCCAGCATTTT. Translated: CASSMQGATDQPQHF.

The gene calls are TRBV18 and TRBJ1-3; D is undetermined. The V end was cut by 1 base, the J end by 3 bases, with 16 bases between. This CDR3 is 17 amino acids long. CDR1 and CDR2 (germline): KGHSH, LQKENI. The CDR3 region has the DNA TGTGCCAGCTCACCACGGATCGCTGAGGCAAGTGGAAACACCATATATTTT. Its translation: CASSPRIAEASGNTIYF. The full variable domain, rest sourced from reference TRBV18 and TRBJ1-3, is NAGVMQNPRHLVRRRGQEARLRCSPMKGHSHVYWYRQLPEEGLKFMVYLQKENIIDESGMPKERFSAEFPKEGPSILRIQQVVRGDSAAYFCASSPRIAEASGNTIYFGEGSWLTVV.

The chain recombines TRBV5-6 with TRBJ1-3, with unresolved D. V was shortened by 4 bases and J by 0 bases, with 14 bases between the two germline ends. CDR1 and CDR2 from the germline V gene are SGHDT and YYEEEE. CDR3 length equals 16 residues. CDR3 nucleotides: TGTGCCAGCAGCCCGGTCGGGGTGCACTCTGGAAACACCATATATTTT. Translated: CASSPVGVHSGNTIYF.

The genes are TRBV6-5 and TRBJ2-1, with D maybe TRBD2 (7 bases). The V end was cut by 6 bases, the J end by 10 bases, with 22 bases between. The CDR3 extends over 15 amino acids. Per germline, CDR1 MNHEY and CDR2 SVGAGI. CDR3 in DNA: TGTGCCAGCAGACCGTTGTTGGGGGGGGCTCAGGAGCAGTTCTTC. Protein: CASRPLLGGAQEQFF.

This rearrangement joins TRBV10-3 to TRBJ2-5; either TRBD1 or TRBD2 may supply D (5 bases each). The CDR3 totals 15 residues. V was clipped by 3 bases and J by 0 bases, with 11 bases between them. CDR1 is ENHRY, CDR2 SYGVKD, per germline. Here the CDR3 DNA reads TGTGCCATCAGTGAAGGGGAGTCGGACCAAGAGACCCAGTACTTC. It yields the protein CAISEGESDQETQYF.

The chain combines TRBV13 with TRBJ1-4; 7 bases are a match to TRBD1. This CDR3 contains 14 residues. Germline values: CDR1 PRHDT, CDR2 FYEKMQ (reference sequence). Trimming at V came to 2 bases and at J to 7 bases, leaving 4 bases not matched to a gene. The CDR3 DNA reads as TGTGCCAGCAGCTTACAACAGGGGAGTGAAAAACTGTTTTTT. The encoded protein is CASSLQQGSEKLFF. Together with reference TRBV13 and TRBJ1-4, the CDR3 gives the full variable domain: AAGVIQSPRHLIKEKRETATLKCYPIPRHDTVYWYQQGPGQDPQFLISFYEKMQSDKGSIPDRFSAQQFSDYHSELNMSSLELGDSALYFCASSLQQGSEKLFFGSGTQLSVL.

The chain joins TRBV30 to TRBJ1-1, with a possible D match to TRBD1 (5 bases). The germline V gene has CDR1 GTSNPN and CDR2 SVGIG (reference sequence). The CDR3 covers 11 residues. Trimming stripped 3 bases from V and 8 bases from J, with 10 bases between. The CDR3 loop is CAWSWGEEAFF. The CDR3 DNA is TGTGCCTGGAGCTGGGGGGAGGAAGCTTTCTTT. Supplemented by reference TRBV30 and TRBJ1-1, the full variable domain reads SQTIHQWPATLVQPVGSPLSLECTVEGTSNPNLYWYRQAAGRGLQLLFYSVGIGQISSEVPQNLSASRPQDRQFILSSKKLLLSDSGFYLCAWSWGEEAFFGQGTRLTVV.

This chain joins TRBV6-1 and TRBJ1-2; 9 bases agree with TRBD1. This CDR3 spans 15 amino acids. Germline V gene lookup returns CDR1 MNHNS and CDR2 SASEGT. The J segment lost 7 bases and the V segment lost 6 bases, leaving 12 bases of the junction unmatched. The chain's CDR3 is CASRGDRARHPGYTF. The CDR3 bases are TGTGCCAGCAGAGGGGACAGGGCCCGCCACCCTGGCTACACCTTC.

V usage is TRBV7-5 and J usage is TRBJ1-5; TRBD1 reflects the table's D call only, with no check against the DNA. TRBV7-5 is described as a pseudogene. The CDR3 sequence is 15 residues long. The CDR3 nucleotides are TGTGCCAGTCGTGCCGGGACAGACCTTCATCAGCCCCAGCATTTT. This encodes CASRAGTDLHQPQHF.

The CDR3, as DNA: TGTGCTAGTGGTTTGCCCGCAGCGGCGGAGCTGTTTTTT. This codes for CASGLPAAAELFF. This chain connects TRBV12-5 to TRBJ2-2; D may be TRBD2 (5 bases). Germline values: CDR1 LGHNT, CDR2 FRNRAP. There are 13 residues in the CDR3. V was trimmed by 2 bases and J by 10 bases, leaving 11 bases between them.

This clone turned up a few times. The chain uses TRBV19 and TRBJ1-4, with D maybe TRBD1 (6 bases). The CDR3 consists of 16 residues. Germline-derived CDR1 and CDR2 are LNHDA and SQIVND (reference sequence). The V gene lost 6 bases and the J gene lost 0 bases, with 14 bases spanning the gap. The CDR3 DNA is TGTGCCAGTAGCAGAAAGGGGGGTTCAACTAATGAAAAACTGTTTTTT. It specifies CASSRKGGSTNEKLFF.

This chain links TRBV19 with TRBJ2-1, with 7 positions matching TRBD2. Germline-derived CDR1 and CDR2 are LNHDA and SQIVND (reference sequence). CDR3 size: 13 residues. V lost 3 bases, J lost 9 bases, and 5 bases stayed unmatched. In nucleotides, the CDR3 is TGTGCCAGTAGTATTCTAGCGGAGGTTGAGCAGTTCTTC. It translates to CASSILAEVEQFF.

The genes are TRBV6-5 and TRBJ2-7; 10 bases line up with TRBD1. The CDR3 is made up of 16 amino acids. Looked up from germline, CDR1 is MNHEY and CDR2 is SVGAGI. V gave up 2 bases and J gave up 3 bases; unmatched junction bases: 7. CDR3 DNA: TGTGCCAGCAGTTACCCGGGACAGGGGAGACTCTACGAGCAGTACTTC. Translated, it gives CASSYPGQGRLYEQYF.

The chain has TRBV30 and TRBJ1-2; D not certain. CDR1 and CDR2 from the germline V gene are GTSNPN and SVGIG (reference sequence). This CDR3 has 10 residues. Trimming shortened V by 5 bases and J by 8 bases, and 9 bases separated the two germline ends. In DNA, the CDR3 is TGTGCCTGGGGTCCTATGGGCTACACCTTC. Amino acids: CAWGPMGYTF. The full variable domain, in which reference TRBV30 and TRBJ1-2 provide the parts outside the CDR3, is SQTIHQWPATLVQPVGSPLSLECTVEGTSNPNLYWYRQAAGRGLQLLFYSVGIGQISSEVPQNLSASRPQDRQFILSSKKLLLSDSGFYLCAWGPMGYTFGSGTRLTVV.

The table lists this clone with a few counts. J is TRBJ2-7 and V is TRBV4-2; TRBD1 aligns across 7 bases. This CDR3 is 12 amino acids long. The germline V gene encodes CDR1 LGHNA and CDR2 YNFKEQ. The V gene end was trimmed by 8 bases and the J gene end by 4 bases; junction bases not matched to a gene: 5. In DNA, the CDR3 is TGTGCCAGCTCCACGACAGGGTACGAGCAGTACTTC. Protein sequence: CASSTTGYEQYF.

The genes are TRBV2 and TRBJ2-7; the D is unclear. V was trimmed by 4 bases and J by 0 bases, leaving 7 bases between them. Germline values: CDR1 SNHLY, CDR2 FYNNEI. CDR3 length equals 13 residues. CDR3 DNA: TGTGCCAGCAGTGTCCGGGCCTCCTACGAGCAGTACTTC. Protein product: CASSVRASYEQYF.

The CDR3 protein is CASSATGTGELFF. CDR3 coding DNA: TGTGCCAGTAGTGCAACAGGCACCGGGGAGCTGTTTTTT. The rearrangement links TRBV19 to TRBJ2-2; possibly TRBD1 for D (5 bases). Trimming stripped 5 bases from V and 4 bases from J, with 8 bases between. From germline, CDR1 is LNHDA and CDR2 SQIVND (reference sequence). This CDR3 is 13 amino acids long.

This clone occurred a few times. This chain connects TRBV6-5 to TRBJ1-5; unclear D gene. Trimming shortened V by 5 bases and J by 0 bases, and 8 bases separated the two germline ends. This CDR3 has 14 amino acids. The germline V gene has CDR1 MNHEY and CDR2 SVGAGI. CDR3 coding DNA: TGTGCCAGCAGTCCCTTTAATAGCAATCAGCCCCAGCATTTT. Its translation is CASSPFNSNQPQHF.